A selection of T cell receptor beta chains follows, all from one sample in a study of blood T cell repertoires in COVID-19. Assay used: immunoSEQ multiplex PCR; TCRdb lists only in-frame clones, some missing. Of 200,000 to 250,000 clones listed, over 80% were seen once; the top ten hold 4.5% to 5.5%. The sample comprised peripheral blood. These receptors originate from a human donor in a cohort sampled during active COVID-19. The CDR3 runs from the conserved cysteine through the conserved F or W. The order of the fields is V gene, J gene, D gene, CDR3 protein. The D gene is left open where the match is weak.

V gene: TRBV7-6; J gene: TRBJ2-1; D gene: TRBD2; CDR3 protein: CASSLAGGPPNEQFF
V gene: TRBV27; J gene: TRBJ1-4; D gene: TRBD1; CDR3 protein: CASSLLGTGGEKLFF
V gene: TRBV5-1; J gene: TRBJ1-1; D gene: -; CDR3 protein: CASSLGGRGEAFF
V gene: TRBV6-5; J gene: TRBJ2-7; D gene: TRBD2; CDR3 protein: CASSYIAGGYEQYF
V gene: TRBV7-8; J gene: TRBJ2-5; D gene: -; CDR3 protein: CASSSRAFPQETQYF
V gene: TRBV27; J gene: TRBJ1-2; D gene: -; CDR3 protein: CATRRLGYGYTF
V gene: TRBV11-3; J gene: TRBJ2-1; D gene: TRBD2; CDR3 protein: CASSIAGAWNEQFF
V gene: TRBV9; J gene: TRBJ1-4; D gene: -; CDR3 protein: CASSVESSENEKLFF
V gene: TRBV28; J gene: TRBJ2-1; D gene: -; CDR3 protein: CASRRVQGDAGKNEQFF
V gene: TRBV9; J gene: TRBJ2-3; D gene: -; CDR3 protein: CASSVVADTQYF
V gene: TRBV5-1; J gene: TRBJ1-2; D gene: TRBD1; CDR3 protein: CASSGGQGEPGYTF
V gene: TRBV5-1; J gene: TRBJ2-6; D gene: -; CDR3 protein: CASSSPDRRQANVLTF
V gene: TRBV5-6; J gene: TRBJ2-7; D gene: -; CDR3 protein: CASSVTYEQYF
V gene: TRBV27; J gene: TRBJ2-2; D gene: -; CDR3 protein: CASSIPGHPNTGELFF
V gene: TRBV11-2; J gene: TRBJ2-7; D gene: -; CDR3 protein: CASSLEGGLWASYEQYF
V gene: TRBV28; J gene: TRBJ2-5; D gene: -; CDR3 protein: CASSLPGGTQYF
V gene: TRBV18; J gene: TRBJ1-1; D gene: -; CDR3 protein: CASSPQGPGNTEAFF
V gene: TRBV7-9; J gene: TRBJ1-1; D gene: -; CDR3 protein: CASSLPPQRQIRDTEAFF
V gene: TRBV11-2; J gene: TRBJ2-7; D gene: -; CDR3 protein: CASSLAPVSNEQYF
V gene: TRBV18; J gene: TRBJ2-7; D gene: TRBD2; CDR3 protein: CASSPKRGLYEQYF
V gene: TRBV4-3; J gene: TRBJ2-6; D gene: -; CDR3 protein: CASSRSRQTVSGANVLTF
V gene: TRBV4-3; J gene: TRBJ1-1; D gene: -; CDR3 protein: CASSHLGPGGYTEAFF
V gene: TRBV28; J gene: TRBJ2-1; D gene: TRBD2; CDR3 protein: CASTWTSGSYNEQFF
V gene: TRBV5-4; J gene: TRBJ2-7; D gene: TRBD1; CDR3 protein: CASSFRWTGGNEQYF
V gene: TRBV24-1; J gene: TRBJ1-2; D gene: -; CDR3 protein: CATSGSPDSYGYTF
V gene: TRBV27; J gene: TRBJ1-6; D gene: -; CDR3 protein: CASSSRDNSPLHF
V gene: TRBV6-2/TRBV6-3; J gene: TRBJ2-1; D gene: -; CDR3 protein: CASSSEASFTNNEQFF
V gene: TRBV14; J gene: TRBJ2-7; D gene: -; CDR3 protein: CASSQEATPGPAIRNEQYF
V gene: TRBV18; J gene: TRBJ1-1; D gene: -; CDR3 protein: CASSLNSMNTEAFF
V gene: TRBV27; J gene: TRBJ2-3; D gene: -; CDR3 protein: CASSPRDWASDTQYF
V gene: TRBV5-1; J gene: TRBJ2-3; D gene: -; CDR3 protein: CASSLNRVGTDTQYF
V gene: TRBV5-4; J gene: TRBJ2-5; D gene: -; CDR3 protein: CASSLFPASAGETQYF
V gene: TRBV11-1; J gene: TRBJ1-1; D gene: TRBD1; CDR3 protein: CASSRDRVGLEAFF
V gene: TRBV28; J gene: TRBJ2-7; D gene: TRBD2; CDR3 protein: CASGSGLNHEQYF
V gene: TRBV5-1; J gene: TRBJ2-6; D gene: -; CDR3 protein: CASNRVSGANVLTF
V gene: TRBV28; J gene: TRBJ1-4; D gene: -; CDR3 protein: CASRTGFATNEKLFF
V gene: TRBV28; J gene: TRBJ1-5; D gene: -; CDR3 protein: CASSLLGGAFQPQHF
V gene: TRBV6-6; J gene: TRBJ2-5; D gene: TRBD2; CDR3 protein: CASSYAAGDGETQYF
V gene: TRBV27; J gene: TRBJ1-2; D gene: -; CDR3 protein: CASSSRGGYTF
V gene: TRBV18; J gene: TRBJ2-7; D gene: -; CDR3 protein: CASSPLYITGTGPYEQYF
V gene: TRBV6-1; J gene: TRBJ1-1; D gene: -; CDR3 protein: CASSEFRGNTEAFF
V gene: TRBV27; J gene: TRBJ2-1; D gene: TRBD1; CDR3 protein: CASSTGQGAHNEQFF
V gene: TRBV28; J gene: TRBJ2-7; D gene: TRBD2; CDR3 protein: CASSSGTSGSYEQYF
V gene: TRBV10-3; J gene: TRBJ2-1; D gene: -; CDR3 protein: CAISEGWEPHNEQFF
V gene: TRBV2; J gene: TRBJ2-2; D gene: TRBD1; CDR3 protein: CASSEAGQALTGELFF
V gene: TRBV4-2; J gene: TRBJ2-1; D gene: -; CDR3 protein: CASSQVVAAMSYNEQFF
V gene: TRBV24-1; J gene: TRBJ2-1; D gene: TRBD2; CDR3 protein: CATSDPLAGDYNEQFF
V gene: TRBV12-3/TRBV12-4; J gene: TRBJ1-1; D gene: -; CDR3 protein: CASSTGPNTEAFF
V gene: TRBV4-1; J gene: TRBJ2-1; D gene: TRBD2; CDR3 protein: CASSQDLAGGYNEQFF
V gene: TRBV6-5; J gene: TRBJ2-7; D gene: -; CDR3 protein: CASSLAGSAYEQYF
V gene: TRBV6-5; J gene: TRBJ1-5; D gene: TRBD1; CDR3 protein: CASRQGLGQPQHF
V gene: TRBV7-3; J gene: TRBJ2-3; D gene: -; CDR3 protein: CASSLTAGPTDTQYF
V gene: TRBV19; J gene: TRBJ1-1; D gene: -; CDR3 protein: CASSIGVWERTEAFF
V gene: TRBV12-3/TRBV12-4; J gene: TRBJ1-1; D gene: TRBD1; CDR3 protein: CASSLGQRTEAFF
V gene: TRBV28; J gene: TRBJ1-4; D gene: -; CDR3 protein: CASSWGGSGEKLFF
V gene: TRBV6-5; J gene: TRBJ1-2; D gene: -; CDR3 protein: CASSYGNYGYTF
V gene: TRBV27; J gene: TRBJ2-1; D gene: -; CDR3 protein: CASSLRGRAWQFF
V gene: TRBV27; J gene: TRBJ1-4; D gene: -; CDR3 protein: CATIRGGVRKEKLFF
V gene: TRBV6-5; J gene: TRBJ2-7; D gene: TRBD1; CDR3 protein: CASSLTGGTIYEQYF
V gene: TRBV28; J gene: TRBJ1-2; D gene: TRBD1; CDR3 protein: CASTRRTGGFGYTF